The T cell receptor beta chain under discussion was sequenced for a study of T-cell memory formation after mild COVID-19. Regarding this clonotype: Its target is unknown. The junction does not match germline at one end; this may be a read error.

Study results and caveats: Pre-infection memory carried some responding clones, suggesting that cross-reactive memory joined.

5'RACE primed at constant segments yielded TCR alpha and TCR beta cDNA libraries bearing sample barcodes and UMIs. Using its own MiXCR run on the 5' RACE reads, TCRdb lists one record per CDR3 protein. The sample yields roughly 480,000 distinct CDR3 sequences, approximately 25% seen once. Per the germline V gene, CDR1 is SSHAT and CDR2 is FNYEAQ (reference sequence). This CDR3 has 15 residues. Source material: PBMCs or a T cell subset sorted from them (not recorded which). This TCR derives from an adult woman who had mild COVID-19 (a few samples of this study predate the infection). Cell type and time point are not known. This chain uses TRBV7-7 with TRBJ2-1, with D hard to call. The CDR3 reads CASSRLGKAYNEQFF. DNA of the CDR3: TGTGCTAGCAGCCGTCTCGGCAAGGCGTACAATGAGCAGTTCTTC. Full variable domain (outside the CDR3, taken from reference TRBV7-7 and TRBJ2-1): GAGVSQSPRYKVTKRGQDVTLRCDPISSHATLYWYQQALGQGPEFLTYFNYEAQPDKSGLPSDRFSAERPEGSISTLTIQRTEQRDSAMYRCASSRLGKAYNEQFFGPGTRLTVL.